Sequencing of this TCR beta chain was carried out in a study of a mutant IDH1 vaccine in newly diagnosed glioma. Whole-study context: Mean patient age was about 40 years; approximately 62% were male and 37.5% female. Previous care, which was radiotherapy, temozolomide, or both, most often involved both.

Time point denoted: week 35, safety follow-up. It was 300 ug of mutant IDH1 20-mer peptide that made up each vaccine dose, given with topical imiquimod. Donors harbored newly found WHO grade 3 or 4 IDH1-mutant, ATRX-lost astrocytomas. Data came from immunoSEQ multiplex PCR; TCRdb stores just in-frame clones and leaves some out. The repertoire includes just under 70,000 clones, 84% of them detected once, and approximately 12% sits in the top ten. This clone has only one observation. Its antigen is still unknown. CDR1 and CDR2 (germline): LGHNA, YSLEER. With 4 bases removed from V and 4 bases from J, the gap between germline ends came to 17 bases. The CDR3 has 15 amino acids. Study outcomes and limitations: Pseudoprogression appears to have had no connection to changes in top peripheral T cell clonotypes.

The J gene is TRBJ2-7, the V gene TRBV4-3; D possibly corresponds to TRBD1 (6 bases). This material consisted of PBMCs, taken from a glioma patient whose treatment included an IDH1 peptide vaccine. The sequence was obtained from a man in his late teens or twenties with glioma. CDR3 sequence reads: CASSRQQGGVYEQYF. The CDR3 nucleotides read TGCGCCAGCAGCCGCCAACAGGGCGGAGTGTACGAGCAGTACTTC.